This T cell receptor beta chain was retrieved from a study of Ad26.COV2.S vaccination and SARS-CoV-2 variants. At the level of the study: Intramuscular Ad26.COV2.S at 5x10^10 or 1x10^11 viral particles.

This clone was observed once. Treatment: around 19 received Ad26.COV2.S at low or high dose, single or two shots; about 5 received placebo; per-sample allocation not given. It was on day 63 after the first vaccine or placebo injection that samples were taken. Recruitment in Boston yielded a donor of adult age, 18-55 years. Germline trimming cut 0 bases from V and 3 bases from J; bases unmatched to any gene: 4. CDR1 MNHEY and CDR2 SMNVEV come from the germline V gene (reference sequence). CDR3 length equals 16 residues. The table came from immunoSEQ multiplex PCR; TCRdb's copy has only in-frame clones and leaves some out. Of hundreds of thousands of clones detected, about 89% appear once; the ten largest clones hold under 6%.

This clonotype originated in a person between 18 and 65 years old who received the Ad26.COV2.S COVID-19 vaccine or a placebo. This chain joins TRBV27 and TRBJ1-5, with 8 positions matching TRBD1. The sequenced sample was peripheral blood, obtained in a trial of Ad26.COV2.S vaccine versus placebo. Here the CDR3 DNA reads TGTGCCAGCAGTTTATCCGGGACAGGATACAATCAGCCCCAGCATTTT. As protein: CASSLSGTGYNQPQHF.